Below are 29 T cell receptor beta chains sequenced from a single sample in a study of control samples from healthy donors and cancer patients. Profiled with immunoSEQ multiplex PCR; TCRdb holds only in-frame clones, not every one. Among about 110,000 clones listed, 80% to 90% were seen once. The source material was blood. These receptor sequences come from a woman aged 45-59 years in good health.

The chain joins TRBV9 to TRBJ1-3; tentatively, D is TRBD1 (5 bases). The V gene's germline CDR1 is SGDLS and CDR2 YYNGEE. The CDR3 is 15 amino acids. V lost 2 bases, J lost 2 bases, and 11 bases lay in between. Here the CDR3 DNA reads TGTGCCAGCAGCGTCACTTTGACAGCTGGAAACACCATATATTTT. This encodes CASSVTLTAGNTIYF. Supplemented by reference TRBV9 and TRBJ1-3, the full variable domain reads DSGVTQTPKHLITATGQRVTLRCSPRSGDLSVYWYQQSLDQGLQFLIQYYNGEERAKGNILERFSAQQFPDLHSELNLSSLELGDSALYFCASSVTLTAGNTIYFGEGSWLTVV.

This clone appeared a few times. The chain has TRBV27 and TRBJ1-5; D is unresolved. The CDR3 has 13 amino acids. V lost 3 bases, J lost 2 bases, and 5 bases lay in between. CDR1 and CDR2 (germline): MNHEY, SMNVEV (reference sequence). CDR3 loop: CASSFTRNQPQHF. In DNA, the CDR3 is TGTGCCAGCAGTTTTACCCGCAATCAGCCCCAGCATTTT.

The genes are TRBV30 and TRBJ1-2; unclear D gene. The ends were cut back, 1 base at V and 4 bases at J, with 7 bases in the middle. The germline gives CDR1 GTSNPN, CDR2 SVGIG (reference sequence). The length of the CDR3 is 12 residues. In nucleotides, the CDR3 is TGTGCCTGGAGTGGTACCCCCTATGGCTACACCTTC. Amino acids: CAWSGTPYGYTF.

The chain is built from TRBV6-5 and TRBJ1-5; TRBD1 matches at 7 bases. V was pared by 5 bases and J by 2 bases, with 3 bases of the junction left unmatched. In germline, CDR1 is MNHEY, CDR2 SVGAGI. There are 14 residues in the CDR3. CDR3 protein: CASSRTGGNQPQHF. In DNA form, the CDR3 reads TGTGCCAGCAGTCGAACAGGGGGCAATCAGCCCCAGCATTTT.

The gene calls are TRBV25-1 and TRBJ1-2; 7 bases fit TRBD1. V shed 1 base, J shed 2 bases, and the junction held 4 bases outside the gene matches. CDR1 and CDR2 (germline): MGHDK, SYGVNS. The CDR3 is made up of 15 amino acids. The DNA for the CDR3 is TGTGCCAGCAGTGAATTGGGACAGTCCAACTATGGCTACACCTTC. It is translated as CASSELGQSNYGYTF.

V gene TRBV30 combines with J gene TRBJ1-1; TRBD1 might be the D (5 bases). The CDR3 covers 12 residues. Looked up from germline, CDR1 is GTSNPN and CDR2 is SVGIG (reference sequence). The ends were cut back, 5 bases at V and 5 bases at J, with 12 bases in the middle. The CDR3 DNA is TGTGCCTGGGATCAGGGAGGAACTGAAGCTTTCTTT. It is translated as CAWDQGGTEAFF.

This clone is a singleton in its sample. J is TRBJ2-7 and V is TRBV19, with D perhaps TRBD2 (6 bases). Trimming removed 4 bases from V and 3 bases from J, with 7 bases in between. The CDR3 sequence is 12 residues long. The V gene's germline CDR1 is LNHDA and CDR2 SQIVND (reference sequence). The CDR3 region has the DNA TGTGCCAGTAGTAGCGGGGACTACGAGCAGTACTTC. Amino acids: CASSSGDYEQYF. The variable domain in full, with the rest retrieved from reference TRBV19 and TRBJ2-7, is DGGITQSPKYLFRKEGQNVTLSCEQNLNHDAMYWYRQDPGQGLRLIYYSQIVNDFQKGDIAEGYSVSREKKESFPLTVTSAQKNPTAFYLCASSSGDYEQYFGPGTRLTVT.

The V gene is TRBV29-1, the J gene TRBJ2-1, with D tentatively TRBD1 (5 bases). This CDR3 is 14 amino acids long. The germline V gene has CDR1 SQVTM and CDR2 ANQGSEA. Trimming left V 4 bases short and J 3 bases short, with 13 bases between. In DNA, the CDR3 is TGCAGCGTTGGGCAGGGATCGATCTACAATGAGCAGTTCTTC. Its protein product is CSVGQGSIYNEQFF.

The J gene is TRBJ1-4, the V gene TRBV6-5, with TRBD1 identical over 9 bases. Looked up from germline, CDR1 is MNHEY and CDR2 is SVGAGI. This CDR3 has 15 amino acids. Losses at the gene ends were 7 bases for V and 3 bases for J; bases not matched to a gene: 6. The CDR3 sequence: CASKPDRGANEKLFF. For the CDR3, the DNA is TGTGCCAGCAAACCCGACAGGGGGGCTAATGAAAAACTGTTTTTT.

The chain recombines TRBV7-9 with TRBJ2-1; D remains unclear. The germline V gene encodes CDR1 SEHNR and CDR2 FQNEAQ (reference sequence). The CDR3 runs 13 residues. V lost 4 bases and J 5 bases, leaving 9 bases between the germline ends. The DNA of the CDR3 is TGTGCCAGCAGCTCAGTAAATAACAATGAGCAGTTCTTC. Its translation is CASSSVNNNEQFF.

With regard to this clone: Other DNA sequences in the sample encode the same CDR3. The rearrangement joins TRBV7-2 to TRBJ2-3; D might be TRBD1 (5 bases). The CDR3 has 15 amino acids. Germline V gene sequence: CDR1 SGHTA, CDR2 FQGNSA. V lost 8 bases and J 0 bases, leaving 15 bases between the germline ends. CDR3 in DNA: TGTGCCAGCTCCCCCCAGGGTCTAAGCACAGATACGCAGTATTTT. Translating gives CASSPQGLSTDTQYF.

V and J are TRBV12-3 or TRBV12-4 and TRBJ1-2; TRBD1 is a possible D gene (6 bases). CDR3 length: 13 amino acids. V was shortened by 1 base and J by 6 bases, with 9 bases between the two germline ends. In nucleotides, the CDR3 is TGTGCCAGCAGTTTAGACAGGGTAAATGGCTACACCTTC. The encoded protein is CASSLDRVNGYTF.

Here the CDR3 DNA reads TGCAGTGCTAGTCCCAGGGCTGTGTACACCGGGGAGCTGTTTTTT. Its protein is CSASPRAVYTGELFF. V is TRBV20-1 and J is TRBJ2-2; the D gene is possibly TRBD1 (5 bases). With 3 bases removed from V and 3 bases from J, the gap between germline ends came to 14 bases. The germline gives CDR1 DFQATT, CDR2 SNEGSKA (reference sequence). The CDR3 runs to 15 residues.

This clone was recorded a few times. The V call is TRBV5-8, the J call TRBJ1-5, with D possibly matching TRBD1 (5 bases). The CDR3 covers 14 residues. Trimming left V 0 bases short and J 7 bases short, with 11 bases between. Per germline, CDR1 SGHTS and CDR2 YDEGEE. The CDR3 is CASSLGPGYQPQHF. DNA of the CDR3: TGTGCCAGCAGCTTGGGTCCAGGGTACCAGCCCCAGCATTTT.

Worth noting for this clone: A much more abundant neighbour one base away suggests this may be a read error. The V and J genes are TRBV6-6 and TRBJ1-2; D unclear. The germline gives CDR1 MNHNY, CDR2 SVGAGI (reference sequence). CDR3 length: 11 residues. For the CDR3, the DNA is TGTGCCAGCAGCACTAACTATGGTTACACCTTC. Its translation: CASSTNYGYTF.

The gene calls are TRBV5-6 and TRBJ2-4, with 7 bases identical to TRBD1. Per the germline V gene, CDR1 is SGHDT and CDR2 is YYEEEE. The CDR3 length is 16 residues. V was pared by 5 bases and J by 3 bases, with 11 bases of the junction left unmatched. CDR3 nucleotide sequence: TGTGCCAGCAGACCTACAGGGGCGACGGGCAAAAACATTCAGTACTTC. Its protein product is CASRPTGATGKNIQYF.

This clone was counted a single time. The V gene is TRBV4-1, the J gene TRBJ2-2, with 7 bases matching TRBD2. The CDR3 loop spans 19 amino acids. From germline, CDR1 is MGHRA and CDR2 YSYEKL. With 1 base clipped from V and 1 base from J, the junction kept 12 bases outside the gene matches. The CDR3 loop is CASSQGWLPGGWNTGELFF. CDR3 bases: TGCGCCAGCAGCCAAGGTTGGCTCCCGGGAGGATGGAACACCGGGGAGCTGTTTTTT.

The V gene is TRBV21-1, the J gene TRBJ2-5; TRBD1, the table's D call, was not compared with the DNA. TRBV21-1 is given as a pseudogene. CDR3 length: 15 residues. The CDR3: CASSVRDSNQETQYF. CDR3 sequence (DNA): TGTGCCAGCAGCGTCCGGGACAGCAACCAAGAGACCCAGTACTTC.

The count of this clone is one. This sequence joins TRBV6-6 and TRBJ1-6; D possibly corresponds to TRBD1 (5 bases). Germline V lookup: CDR1 MNHNY, CDR2 SVGAGI (reference sequence). Trimming shortened V by 5 bases and J by 7 bases, and 12 bases separated the two germline ends. CDR3 length equals 14 residues. CDR3 sequence: CASSGAGLNSPLHF. The CDR3 region has the DNA TGTGCCAGCAGTGGGGCGGGGTTGAATTCACCCCTCCACTTT.

The CDR3 sequence: CASSESVEGAQPQHF. In nucleotides, the CDR3 is TGTGCCAGCAGTGAGTCGGTGGAGGGCGCACAGCCCCAGCATTTT. The chain combines TRBV2 with TRBJ1-5; D ambiguous. V was cut by 3 bases and J by 7 bases, with 16 bases left in between. The CDR3 spans 15 residues. Per the germline V gene, CDR1 is SNHLY and CDR2 is FYNNEI.

V gene TRBV12-3 or TRBV12-4 combines with J gene TRBJ1-2, with D tentatively TRBD1 (5 bases). The V gene lost 8 bases and the J gene lost 4 bases, with 11 bases spanning the gap. This CDR3 is 12 amino acids long. Here the CDR3 reads CASGAGGYGYTF. The CDR3 DNA reads TGTGCCAGCGGGGCCGGGGGCTATGGCTACACCTTC.

This clone was detected only once. The chain couples TRBV27 to TRBJ2-7; D uncertain. The CDR3 loop spans 15 amino acids. V lost 8 bases to trimming and J lost 2 bases, with 19 bases between them. Per germline, CDR1 MNHEY and CDR2 SMNVEV (reference sequence). CDR3 coding DNA: TGTGCCAGCCTTTCCTTTAGTAACGGAGCCTACGAGCAGTACGTC. Translation gives CASLSFSNGAYEQYV.

CDR3: CASVGSGREENTEAFF. Here the CDR3 DNA reads TGTGCCAGCGTCGGTTCGGGCAGGGAAGAGAACACTGAAGCTTTCTTT. This chain connects TRBV2 to TRBJ1-1; a possible D gene is TRBD1 (5 bases). The CDR3 has 16 residues. The germline V gene has CDR1 SNHLY and CDR2 FYNNEI. With 8 bases removed from V and 1 base from J, the gap between germline ends came to 20 bases.

V and J are TRBV5-8 and TRBJ1-1, with 7 nucleotides matching TRBD1. Germline V gives CDR1 SGHTS, CDR2 YDEGEE. CDR3 size: 14 residues. V gave up 1 base and J gave up 1 base; unmatched junction bases: 1. Here the CDR3 DNA reads TGTGCCAGCAGCTTGCAGGGGGGGAACACTGAAGCTTTCTTT. This gives the protein CASSLQGGNTEAFF.

The rearrangement joins TRBV7-2 to TRBJ2-1; 9 bases fit TRBD1. Germline V gives CDR1 SGHTA, CDR2 FQGNSA. The CDR3 is 15 residues long. The V and J ends lost 6 bases and 4 bases, in that order; junction bases with no gene match: 7. CDR3 residues: CASRSTGTGYNEQFF. The CDR3 DNA follows: TGTGCCAGCAGATCAACCGGGACAGGGTACAATGAGCAGTTCTTC. The full variable domain, rest sourced from reference TRBV7-2 and TRBJ2-1, is GAGVSQSPSNKVTEKGKDVELRCDPISGHTALYWYRQSLGQGLEFLIYFQGNSAPDKSGLPSDRFSAERTGGSVSTLTIQRTQQEDSAVYLCASRSTGTGYNEQFFGPGTRLTVL.

The V call is TRBV19, the J call TRBJ1-1; 9 bases fit TRBD1. The germline V gene encodes CDR1 LNHDA and CDR2 SQIVND (reference sequence). CDR3 size: 13 residues. The V segment lost 9 bases and the J segment 2 bases; nucleotides outside the gene matches: 4. CDR3 DNA: TGTGCCAGCAACAGGGGGCAAAACACTGAAGCTTTCTTT. It yields the protein CASNRGQNTEAFF.

The chain combines TRBV5-4 with TRBJ2-1, with D unresolved. The germline V gene encodes CDR1 SGHNT and CDR2 YYREEE (reference sequence). The CDR3 runs 12 residues. Trimming removed 4 bases from V and 8 bases from J, with 10 bases in between. The CDR3, as DNA: TGTGCCAGCAGCCCTTGGTCCGATGAGCAGTTCTTC. Encoded protein: CASSPWSDEQFF.

J is TRBJ2-1 and V is TRBV4-3; 8 nucleotides line up with TRBD2. CDR1 is LGHNA, CDR2 YSLEER, per germline. The V gene end was trimmed by 0 bases and the J gene end by 3 bases; junction bases not matched to a gene: 1. The length of the CDR3 is 15 residues. The CDR3 here is CASSQESGSYNEQFF. Written as DNA, the CDR3 is TGCGCCAGCAGCCAAGAAAGCGGGAGCTACAATGAGCAGTTCTTC.

The chain is built from TRBV30 and TRBJ1-2; D perhaps matches TRBD1 (5 bases). Germline V gene lookup returns CDR1 GTSNPN and CDR2 SVGIG (reference sequence). Trimming removed 0 bases from V and 7 bases from J, with 18 bases in between. The CDR3 runs to 15 residues. In nucleotides, the CDR3 is TGTGCCTGGAGTGTACTCGTAGGGGCGAAGGGTGGCTACACCTTC. Translating gives CAWSVLVGAKGGYTF.